These 3 T cell receptor beta chains were sequenced from one sample in a study of spatial heterogeneity in lung cancer. Time point of the sample: sample taken at primary tumor resection. Whole RNA from tumor, nontumor lung or frozen PBMC was sequenced unsorted. MiXCR was run by TCRdb on the 5' RACE reads, yielding one entry per CDR3 protein. The sample holds tens of thousands of distinct CDR3 sequences, about a fifth seen once. This specimen consisted of PBMCs, obtained at surgery. The receptors were gathered from a male donor with early-stage non-small cell lung cancer.

This clonotype was counted a few times. The chain has TRBV12-3 or TRBV12-4 and TRBJ1-5, with a tentative D call TRBD1 (5 bases). The V end lost 6 bases, the J end lost 2 bases, and 11 bases lay between the germline ends. This CDR3 contains 14 residues. The CDR3 is CASSLQGGNQPQHF. The DNA for the CDR3 is TGTGCCAGCAGCCTCCAGGGAGGCAATCAGCCCCAGCATTTT.

V gene TRBV19 combines with J gene TRBJ2-7; 7 bases are a match to TRBD1. Germline assignment: CDR1 LNHDA and CDR2 SQIVND (reference sequence). This CDR3 is built from 16 residues. The ends lost 5 bases at V and 0 bases at J; junction bases unmatched: 10. The CDR3 region is CASSALYRDSSYEQYF. In DNA, the CDR3 is TGTGCCAGTAGTGCACTATATAGGGACAGCTCCTACGAGCAGTACTTC.

This clonotype was counted a few times. The rearrangement uses TRBV7-9 and TRBJ2-5; no firm D call. This CDR3 is built from 15 residues. The germline gives CDR1 SEHNR, CDR2 FQNEAQ (reference sequence). V was trimmed by 1 base and J by 8 bases, leaving 17 bases between them. The CDR3 sequence is CASSLVSGFGDTQYF. CDR3 sequence (DNA): TGTGCCAGCAGCTTAGTTTCCGGTTTCGGAGATACCCAGTACTTC.